Listed here is a single TCR beta chain. No antigen is known for it. The data are from a study of T-cell memory formation after mild COVID-19. Each CDR3 protein is one row after TCRdb ran MiXCR on the 5' RACE reads. This sample carries about 210,000 distinct CDR3 sequences, over 9.5% of them seen once, and the ten largest clones take approximately 3%. Germline loops: CDR1 SGHVS, CDR2 FQNEAQ. The CDR3 has 15 amino acids. The V end was cut by 1 base, the J end by 2 bases, with 9 bases between. Points from the study as a whole: CD4/CD8 balance held among clones contracting day 15 to 85, and later expanders leaned CD4+.

This clonotype originated in a man younger than 30 who had mild COVID-19 (a few samples of this study predate the infection). Cell type and time point are not known. Input material: PBMCs or a T cell subset sorted from them (not recorded which). The V gene is TRBV7-8, the J gene TRBJ2-1; D is tentatively TRBD1 or TRBD2 (6 bases each). CDR3 coding DNA: TGTGCCAGCAGCTTAGGCGGGACAACCTACAATGAGCAGTTCTTC. The encoded protein is CASSLGGTTYNEQFF.